The 9 T cell receptor beta chains listed next were all sequenced from one sample in a study of T cell repertoires in cytomegalovirus infection. TCRdb reanalysed the reads using MiXCR and keeps one entry per CDR3 protein. The sample holds 270,000 or so distinct CDR3 sequences, over 15% seen once. Sequencing input: CD8+ T cells from PBMCs. The source of these receptors is a human donor in good health (CMV status not recorded). Some clones in this sample may be carry-over from other donors' samples.

This clonotype was detected many times. The chain joins TRBV7-6 to TRBJ2-1; tentatively, D is TRBD1 (5 bases). The CDR3 contains 16 residues. Germline V lookup: CDR1 SGHVS, CDR2 FNYEAQ. Trimming removed 3 bases at V and 0 bases at J, with 12 bases between. CDR3 nucleotides: TGTGCCAGCAGCTTCGACAGCGCGAGCTCCTACAATGAGCAGTTCTTC. Translated: CASSFDSASSYNEQFF.

This clonotype has a count of ten or more. J is TRBJ2-1 and V is TRBV10-3; tentative D call: TRBD1 (5 bases). Trimming stripped 2 bases from V and 3 bases from J, with 8 bases between. This CDR3 has 14 amino acids. Germline V CDR1 and CDR2: ENHRY, SYGVKD. CDR3 loop: CAISEGQGYNEQFF. The CDR3 DNA reads as TGTGCCATCAGTGAGGGGCAGGGCTACAATGAGCAGTTCTTC.

The J gene is TRBJ2-1, the V gene TRBV9; D ambiguous. The CDR3 loop spans 18 amino acids. Trimming removed 3 bases at V and 0 bases at J, with 19 bases between. Per germline, CDR1 SGDLS and CDR2 YYNGEE. The CDR3 spells CASSGRATGPYSYNEQFF. DNA of the CDR3: TGTGCCAGCAGCGGAAGGGCGACTGGGCCCTACTCCTACAATGAGCAGTTCTTC.

V and J are TRBV6-6 and TRBJ2-5, with 10 bases fitting TRBD1. Germline values: CDR1 MNHNY, CDR2 SVGAGI (reference sequence). This CDR3 region has 16 residues. V was pared by 5 bases and J by 5 bases, with 11 bases of the junction left unmatched. In DNA form, the CDR3 reads TGTGCCAGCAGTCCCCGGGACAGGGGAAATTGGGAGACCCAGTACTTC. Translating it yields CASSPRDRGNWETQYF.

The chain uses TRBV20-1 and TRBJ2-7; tentative D call: TRBD1 (6 bases). CDR1 and CDR2 from the germline V gene are DFQATT and SNEGSKA (reference sequence). Deletions cut 0 bases from V and 1 base from J, with 10 bases between. The CDR3 has 14 residues. The CDR3 sequence is CSARDVDRSYEQYF. The CDR3 DNA follows: TGCAGTGCTAGAGATGTGGACAGATCCTACGAGCAGTACTTC.

This clonotype was counted only a few times. V usage is TRBV7-6 and J usage is TRBJ2-1; TRBD2 matches 9 bases. V shed 1 base, J shed 6 bases, and the junction held 4 bases outside the gene matches. The CDR3 spans 15 residues. CDR1 SGHVS and CDR2 FNYEAQ come from the germline V gene. The CDR3 loop reads CASSLGGGAANEQFF. CDR3 DNA sequence: TGTGCCAGCAGCTTAGGCGGGGGGGCGGCCAATGAGCAGTTCTTC.

V usage is TRBV7-6 and J usage is TRBJ1-4, with a weak D call TRBD1 (6 bases). The V gene's germline CDR1 is SGHVS and CDR2 FNYEAQ. V shed 5 bases and J shed 6 bases, with 13 bases lying between them. The CDR3 has 14 amino acids. Here the CDR3 DNA reads TGTGCCAGCAGCCCAGCGGCAGGGGATGAAAAACTGTTTTTT. Translated: CASSPAAGDEKLFF.

The V and J genes are TRBV27 and TRBJ2-7, with D tentatively TRBD2 (7 bases). The CDR3 consists of 13 residues. Germline loops: CDR1 MNHEY, CDR2 SMNVEV (reference sequence). Between the trimmed V and J ends, which lost 2 bases and 5 bases, there was a span of 10 bases. CDR3 sequence: CASSLRGRDEQYF. The CDR3 DNA follows: TGTGCCAGCAGTTTAAGGGGGAGGGACGAGCAGTACTTC.

This clonotype was observed many times. CDR3 nucleotides: TGTGCCAGCAGCTTATTAAGTTCAACACCTTACCTAGCCAAAAACATTCAGTACTTC. Residues: CASSLLSSTPYLAKNIQYF. The chain combines TRBV7-2 with TRBJ2-4; unclear D gene. CDR1 is SGHTA, CDR2 FQGNSA, per germline. This CDR3 is 19 amino acids long. Trimming removed 2 bases from V and 0 bases from J, with 20 bases in between.